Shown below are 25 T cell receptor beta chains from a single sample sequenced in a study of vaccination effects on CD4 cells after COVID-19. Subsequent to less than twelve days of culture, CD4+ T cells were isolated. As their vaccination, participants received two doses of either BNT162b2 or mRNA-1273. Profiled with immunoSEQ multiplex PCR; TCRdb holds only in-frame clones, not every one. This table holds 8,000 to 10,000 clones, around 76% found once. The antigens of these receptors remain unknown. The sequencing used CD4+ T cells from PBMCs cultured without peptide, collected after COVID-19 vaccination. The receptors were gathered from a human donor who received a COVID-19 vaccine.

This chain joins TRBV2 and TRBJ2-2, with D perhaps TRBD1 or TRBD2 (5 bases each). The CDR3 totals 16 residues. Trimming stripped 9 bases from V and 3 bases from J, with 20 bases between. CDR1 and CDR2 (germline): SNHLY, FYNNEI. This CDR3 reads CASRKTGQEDTGELFF. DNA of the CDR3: TGTGCCAGTAGGAAAACGGGGCAGGAAGACACCGGGGAGCTGTTTTTT.

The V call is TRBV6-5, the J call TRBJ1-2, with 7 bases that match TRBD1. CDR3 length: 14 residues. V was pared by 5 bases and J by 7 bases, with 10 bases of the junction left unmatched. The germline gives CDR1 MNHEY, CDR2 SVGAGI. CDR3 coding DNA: TGTGCCAGCAGTCCCTCAGGGGGGCAGGGTGGCTACACCTTC. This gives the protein CASSPSGGQGGYTF.

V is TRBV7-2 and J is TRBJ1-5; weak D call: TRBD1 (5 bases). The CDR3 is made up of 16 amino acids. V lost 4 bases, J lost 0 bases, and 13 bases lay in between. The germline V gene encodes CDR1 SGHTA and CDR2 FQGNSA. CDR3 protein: CASSSGATVSNQPQHF. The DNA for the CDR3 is TGTGCCAGCAGCTCCGGAGCGACAGTTAGCAATCAGCCCCAGCATTTT.

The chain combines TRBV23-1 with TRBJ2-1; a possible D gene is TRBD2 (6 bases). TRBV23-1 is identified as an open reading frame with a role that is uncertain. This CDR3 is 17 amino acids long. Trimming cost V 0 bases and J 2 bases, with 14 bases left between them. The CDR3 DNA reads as TGCGCCAGCAGTCAATCAGGGCGGGGTGTCCCCTACAATGAGCAGTTCTTC. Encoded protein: CASSQSGRGVPYNEQFF.

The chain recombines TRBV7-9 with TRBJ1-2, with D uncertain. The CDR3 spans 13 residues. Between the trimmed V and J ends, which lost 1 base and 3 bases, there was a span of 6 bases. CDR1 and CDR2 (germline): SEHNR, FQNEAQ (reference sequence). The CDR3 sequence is CASSLGGDYGYTF. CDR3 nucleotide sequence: TGTGCCAGCAGCTTAGGCGGCGACTATGGCTACACCTTC.

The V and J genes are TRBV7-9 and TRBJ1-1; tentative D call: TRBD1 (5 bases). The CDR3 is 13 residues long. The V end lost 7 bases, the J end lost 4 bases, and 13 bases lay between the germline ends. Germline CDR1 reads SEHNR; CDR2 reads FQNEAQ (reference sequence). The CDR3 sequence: CASTPGGATEAFF. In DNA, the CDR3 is TGTGCCAGCACCCCTGGGGGTGCCACTGAAGCTTTCTTT.

The CDR3 DNA reads TGCGCCAGCAGATTACAGGGGAGTGAGCAGTTCTTC. It encodes CASRLQGSEQFF. This rearrangement joins TRBV4-1 to TRBJ2-1; 7 bases fit TRBD1. Per the germline V gene, CDR1 is MGHRA and CDR2 is YSYEKL. V dropped 6 bases and J dropped 9; count of bases not matched to a gene: 5. The CDR3 is 12 amino acids.

DNA of the CDR3: TGTGCCAGCAGTTACTCGAACCCCAACTATGGCTACACCTTC. Its protein is CASSYSNPNYGYTF. The chain recombines TRBV6-5 with TRBJ1-2; no reliable D call. Germline V lookup: CDR1 MNHEY, CDR2 SVGAGI. The V and J ends lost 0 bases and 2 bases respectively, with 7 bases between them. There are 14 residues in the CDR3.

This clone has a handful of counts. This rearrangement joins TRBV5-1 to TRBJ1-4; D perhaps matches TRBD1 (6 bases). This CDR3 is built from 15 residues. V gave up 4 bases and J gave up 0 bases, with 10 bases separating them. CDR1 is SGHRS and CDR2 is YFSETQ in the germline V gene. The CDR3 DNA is TGCGCCAGCAGCCAGGGGACCACAACTAATGAAAAACTGTTTTTT. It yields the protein CASSQGTTTNEKLFF.

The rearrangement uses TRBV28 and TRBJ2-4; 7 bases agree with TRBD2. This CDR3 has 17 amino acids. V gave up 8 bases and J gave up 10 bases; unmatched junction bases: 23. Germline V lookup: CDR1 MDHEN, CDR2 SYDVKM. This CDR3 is CASASPEGLSVWGIQYF. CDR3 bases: TGTGCCAGCGCTTCCCCCGAGGGACTAAGCGTCTGGGGAATTCAGTACTTC.

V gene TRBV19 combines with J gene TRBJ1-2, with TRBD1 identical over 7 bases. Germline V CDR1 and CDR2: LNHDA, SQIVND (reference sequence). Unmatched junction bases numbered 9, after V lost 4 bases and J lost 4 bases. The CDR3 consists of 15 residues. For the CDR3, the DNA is TGTGCCAGTAGTACTCAGGGGGGCCAGTTCTATGGCTACACCTTC. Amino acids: CASSTQGGQFYGYTF.

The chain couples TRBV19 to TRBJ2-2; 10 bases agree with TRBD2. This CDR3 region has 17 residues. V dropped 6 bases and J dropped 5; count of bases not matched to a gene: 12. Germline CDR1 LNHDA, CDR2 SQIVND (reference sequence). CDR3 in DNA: TGTGCCAGTAGGAACAGCGGGAGGGCCGGGGGGACCGGGGAGCTGTTTTTT. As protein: CASRNSGRAGGTGELFF.

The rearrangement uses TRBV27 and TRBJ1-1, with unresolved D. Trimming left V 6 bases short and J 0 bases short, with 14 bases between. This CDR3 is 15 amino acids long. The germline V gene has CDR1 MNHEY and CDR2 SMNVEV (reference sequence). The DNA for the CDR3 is TGTGCCAGCAGCCCCCGCGAGGGCATGAACACTGAAGCTTTCTTT. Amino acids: CASSPREGMNTEAFF.

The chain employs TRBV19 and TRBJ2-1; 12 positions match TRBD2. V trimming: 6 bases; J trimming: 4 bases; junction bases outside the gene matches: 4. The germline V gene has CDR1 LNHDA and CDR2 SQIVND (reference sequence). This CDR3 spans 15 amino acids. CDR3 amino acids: CASRLAGGRYNEQFF. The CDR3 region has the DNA TGTGCCAGTAGGCTAGCGGGAGGGCGATACAATGAGCAGTTCTTC.

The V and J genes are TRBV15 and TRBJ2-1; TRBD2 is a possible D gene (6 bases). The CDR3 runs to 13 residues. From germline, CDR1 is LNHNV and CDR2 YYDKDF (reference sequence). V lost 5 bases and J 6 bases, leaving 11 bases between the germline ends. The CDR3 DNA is TGTGCCACCAGCGATACTAGCTCCAATGAGCAGTTCTTC. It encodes CATSDTSSNEQFF.

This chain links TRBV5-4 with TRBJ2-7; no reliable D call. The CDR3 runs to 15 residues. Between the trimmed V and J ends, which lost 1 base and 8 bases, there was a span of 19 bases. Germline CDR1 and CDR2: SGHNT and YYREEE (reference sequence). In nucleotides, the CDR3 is TGTGCCAGCAGCTTGAATGACTCGACCAATACGAAGCAGTACTTC. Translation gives CASSLNDSTNTKQYF.

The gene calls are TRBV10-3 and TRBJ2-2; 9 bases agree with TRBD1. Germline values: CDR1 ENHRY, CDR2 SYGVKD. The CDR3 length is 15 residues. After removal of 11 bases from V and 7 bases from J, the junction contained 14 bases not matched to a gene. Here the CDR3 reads CASVQGAGGGGELFF. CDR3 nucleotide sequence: TGTGCCTCGGTACAGGGGGCTGGAGGTGGCGGGGAGCTGTTTTTT.

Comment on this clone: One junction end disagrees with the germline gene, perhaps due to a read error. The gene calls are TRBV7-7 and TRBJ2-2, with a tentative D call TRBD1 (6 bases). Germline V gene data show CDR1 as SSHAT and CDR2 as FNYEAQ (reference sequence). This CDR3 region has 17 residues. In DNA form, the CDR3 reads TGTGCTAGCAGCTCTGGTGTAGGGACAAGCAACACCGGGGAGCTGTTTTTT. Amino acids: CASSSGVGTSNTGELFF.

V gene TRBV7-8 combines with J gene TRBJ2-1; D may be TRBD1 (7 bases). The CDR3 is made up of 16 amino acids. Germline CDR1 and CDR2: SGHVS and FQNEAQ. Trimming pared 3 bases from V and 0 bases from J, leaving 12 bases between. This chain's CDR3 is CASSLGGDSSYNEQFF. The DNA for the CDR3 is TGTGCCAGCAGCTTGGGCGGGGACAGCTCCTACAATGAGCAGTTCTTC. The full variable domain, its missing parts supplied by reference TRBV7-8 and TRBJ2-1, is GAGVSQSPRYKVAKRGQDVALRCDPISGHVSLFWYQQALGQGPEFLTYFQNEAQLDKSGLPSDRFFAERPEGSVSTLKIQRTQQEDSAVYLCASSLGGDSSYNEQFFGPGTRLTVL.

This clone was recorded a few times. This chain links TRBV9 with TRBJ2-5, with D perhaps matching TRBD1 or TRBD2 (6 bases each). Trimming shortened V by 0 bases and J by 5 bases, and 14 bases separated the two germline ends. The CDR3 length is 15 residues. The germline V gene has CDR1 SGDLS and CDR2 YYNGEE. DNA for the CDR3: TGTGCCAGCAGCGTAGGGGGGGCCGGGCGGGAGACCCAGTACTTC. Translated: CASSVGGAGRETQYF.

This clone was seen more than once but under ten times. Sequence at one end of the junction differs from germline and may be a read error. DNA for the CDR3: TGTGCCAGCAACCAATGGGGGGGGAACACTGAAGCTTTCTTT. Translated, it gives CASNQWGGNTEAFF. This chain joins TRBV3-1 (or the pseudogene TRBV3-2) and TRBJ1-1, with D possibly being TRBD1 (5 bases). This CDR3 has 14 amino acids. CDR1 and CDR2 from the germline V gene are LGHDT and YNNKEL (reference sequence).

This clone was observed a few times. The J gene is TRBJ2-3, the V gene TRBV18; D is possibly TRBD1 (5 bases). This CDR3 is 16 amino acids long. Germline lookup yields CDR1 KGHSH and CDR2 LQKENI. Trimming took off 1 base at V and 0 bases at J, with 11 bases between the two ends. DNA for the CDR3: TGTGCCAGCTCACCACGACAGTACGTGAGCACAGATACGCAGTATTTT. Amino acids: CASSPRQYVSTDTQYF.

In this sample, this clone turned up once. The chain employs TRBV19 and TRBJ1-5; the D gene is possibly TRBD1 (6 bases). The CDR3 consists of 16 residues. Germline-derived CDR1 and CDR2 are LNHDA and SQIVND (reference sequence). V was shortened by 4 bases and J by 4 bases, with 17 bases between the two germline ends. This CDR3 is CASSTTWGPGNQPQHF. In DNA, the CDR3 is TGTGCCAGTAGTACGACCTGGGGGCCCGGAAATCAGCCCCAGCATTTT.

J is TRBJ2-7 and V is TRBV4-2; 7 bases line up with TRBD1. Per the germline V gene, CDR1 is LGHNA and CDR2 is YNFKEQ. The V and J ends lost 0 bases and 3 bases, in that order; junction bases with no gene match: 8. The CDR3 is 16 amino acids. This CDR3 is CASSQEWAGGGYEQYF. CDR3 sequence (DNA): TGTGCCAGCAGCCAAGAGTGGGCAGGGGGTGGCTACGAGCAGTACTTC.

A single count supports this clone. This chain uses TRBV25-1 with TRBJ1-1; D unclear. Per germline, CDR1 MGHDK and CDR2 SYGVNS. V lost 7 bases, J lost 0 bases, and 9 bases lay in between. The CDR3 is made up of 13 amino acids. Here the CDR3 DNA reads TGTGCCAGCATTTCTCTCATGAACACTGAAGCTTTCTTT. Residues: CASISLMNTEAFF.